A selection of T cell receptor beta chains follows, all from one sample in a study of T cells in narcolepsy. Libraries were prepared by immunoSEQ multiplex PCR; TCRdb keeps only in-frame clonotypes and omits some of them. The data hold around 20,000 clones, with about 91% observed a single time. The sequencing sample was made of CD45RA- memory CD4+ T cells from PBMCs. These receptors originate from a human donor with narcolepsy. The conserved cysteine and the conserved F or W are not part of the CDR3 here. Each record gives: CDR3 protein, D gene, V gene, clone size, J gene. D genes are given only for firm matches. Rows may omit the clone size; those that give it use once, few, many or a size class.

CDR3aa: ASSFGGPRLAGYEQY; d_gene: NA; v_gene: TRBV5-5; abundance: NA; j_gene: TRBJ2-7
CDR3aa: ASSLDDSTGETQY; d_gene: NA; v_gene: TRBV5-1; abundance: few; j_gene: TRBJ2-5
CDR3aa: ASSLGSANYGYT; d_gene: NA; v_gene: TRBV5-1; abundance: NA; j_gene: TRBJ1-2
CDR3aa: ASGRQGNSEAF; d_gene: TRBD1; v_gene: TRBV19; abundance: NA; j_gene: TRBJ1-1
CDR3aa: ASSFAPGTDTQY; d_gene: NA; v_gene: TRBV5-1; abundance: NA; j_gene: TRBJ2-3
CDR3aa: ASSSLGLGTQY; d_gene: TRBD2; v_gene: TRBV4-1; abundance: NA; j_gene: TRBJ2-5
CDR3aa: ASSLAGMDTEAF; d_gene: NA; v_gene: TRBV5-4; abundance: NA; j_gene: TRBJ1-1
CDR3aa: ASSLSLAGGKDTQY; d_gene: TRBD2; v_gene: TRBV7-9; abundance: NA; j_gene: TRBJ2-3
CDR3aa: ASSYPSGNTIY; d_gene: NA; v_gene: TRBV7-9; abundance: NA; j_gene: TRBJ1-3
CDR3aa: ASRPTYARAMNTEAF; d_gene: NA; v_gene: TRBV11-2; abundance: NA; j_gene: TRBJ1-1
CDR3aa: ASSFGGTSRTGELF; d_gene: TRBD2; v_gene: TRBV7-2; abundance: NA; j_gene: TRBJ2-2
CDR3aa: ASRRGSDEKLF; d_gene: NA; v_gene: TRBV25-1; abundance: once; j_gene: TRBJ1-4
CDR3aa: AGRRQGPGQPQH; d_gene: TRBD1; v_gene: TRBV19; abundance: once; j_gene: TRBJ1-5
CDR3aa: ASSWDWKVETQY; d_gene: NA; v_gene: TRBV7-2; abundance: NA; j_gene: TRBJ2-5
CDR3aa: ASSFGGAGADTQY; d_gene: NA; v_gene: TRBV5-1; abundance: NA; j_gene: TRBJ2-3
CDR3aa: ASSSDHFGTASGTDTQY; d_gene: NA; v_gene: TRBV18; abundance: NA; j_gene: TRBJ2-3
CDR3aa: ASSWSQETQY; d_gene: NA; v_gene: TRBV6-6; abundance: few; j_gene: TRBJ2-5
CDR3aa: ASRDRANTGELF; d_gene: TRBD1; v_gene: TRBV2; abundance: NA; j_gene: TRBJ2-2
CDR3aa: ASSLILADTNTGELF; d_gene: NA; v_gene: TRBV7-2; abundance: NA; j_gene: TRBJ2-2
CDR3aa: ASSYVSNQPQH; d_gene: NA; v_gene: TRBV6-5; abundance: NA; j_gene: TRBJ1-5
CDR3aa: ASSNRDSATDTQY; d_gene: NA; v_gene: TRBV6-6; abundance: NA; j_gene: TRBJ2-3
CDR3aa: ASSLRTSRATGELF; d_gene: NA; v_gene: TRBV5-8; abundance: NA; j_gene: TRBJ2-2
CDR3aa: ASSFSPRAGGDTDTQY; d_gene: TRBD2; v_gene: TRBV11-2; abundance: NA; j_gene: TRBJ2-3
CDR3aa: ASSSPYLATKRPQH; d_gene: NA; v_gene: TRBV28; abundance: NA; j_gene: TRBJ1-5
CDR3aa: ASRFGTGWHTEAF; d_gene: TRBD1; v_gene: TRBV28; abundance: NA; j_gene: TRBJ1-1
CDR3aa: ASSEVRVANTGELF; d_gene: NA; v_gene: TRBV2; abundance: NA; j_gene: TRBJ2-2
CDR3aa: ASSVAGGSTNEKLF; d_gene: TRBD1; v_gene: TRBV9; abundance: NA; j_gene: TRBJ1-4
CDR3aa: ASSPWTDQETQY; d_gene: NA; v_gene: TRBV18; abundance: NA; j_gene: TRBJ2-5
CDR3aa: ASSLKGWRTEGQETQY; d_gene: NA; v_gene: TRBV27; abundance: once; j_gene: TRBJ2-5
CDR3aa: ASSEQGWDTEAF; d_gene: TRBD1; v_gene: TRBV19; abundance: NA; j_gene: TRBJ1-1
CDR3aa: ASSFGVWGRTDTQY; d_gene: NA; v_gene: TRBV7-8; abundance: NA; j_gene: TRBJ2-3
CDR3aa: ASSPRWRAAKYYEQY; d_gene: NA; v_gene: TRBV5-6; abundance: NA; j_gene: TRBJ2-7
CDR3aa: ASRNQRGYT; d_gene: NA; v_gene: TRBV6-5; abundance: NA; j_gene: TRBJ1-2
CDR3aa: ASSYSQGRHYEQY; d_gene: NA; v_gene: TRBV6-5; abundance: NA; j_gene: TRBJ2-7
CDR3aa: ASSEYPGAYEQY; d_gene: NA; v_gene: TRBV2; abundance: NA; j_gene: TRBJ2-7
CDR3aa: AWSPIGGGPPTSEYSYEQY; d_gene: NA; v_gene: TRBV30; abundance: NA; j_gene: TRBJ2-7
CDR3aa: ASSPPIVAVGTGGYT; d_gene: TRBD1; v_gene: TRBV18; abundance: few; j_gene: TRBJ1-2
CDR3aa: ASSPTSTNEKLF; d_gene: NA; v_gene: TRBV5-1; abundance: NA; j_gene: TRBJ1-4
CDR3aa: ASSGPRGNQPQH; d_gene: NA; v_gene: TRBV28; abundance: NA; j_gene: TRBJ1-5
CDR3aa: ASSWWRGGNQPQH; d_gene: NA; v_gene: TRBV2; abundance: NA; j_gene: TRBJ1-5
CDR3aa: ASSQVVGRGRLMGNEQF; d_gene: NA; v_gene: TRBV4-2; abundance: NA; j_gene: TRBJ2-1
CDR3aa: ASSPGDRGLKGYT; d_gene: TRBD1; v_gene: TRBV7-2; abundance: NA; j_gene: TRBJ1-2
CDR3aa: ASSSGTINEKLF; d_gene: NA; v_gene: TRBV6-5; abundance: NA; j_gene: TRBJ1-4
CDR3aa: ASSEKGPEDGYT; d_gene: NA; v_gene: TRBV6-1; abundance: NA; j_gene: TRBJ1-2
CDR3aa: ASSPRTSPYQPQH; d_gene: NA; v_gene: TRBV6-6; abundance: NA; j_gene: TRBJ1-5
CDR3aa: ASSLRQKNTEAF; d_gene: NA; v_gene: TRBV28; abundance: NA; j_gene: TRBJ1-1
CDR3aa: ASSGNRDRVQPQH; d_gene: TRBD1; v_gene: TRBV2; abundance: NA; j_gene: TRBJ1-5
CDR3aa: ASSPRGASGYT; d_gene: NA; v_gene: TRBV27; abundance: NA; j_gene: TRBJ1-2
CDR3aa: ASSPTSRAYNEQF; d_gene: TRBD2; v_gene: TRBV5-1; abundance: NA; j_gene: TRBJ2-1
CDR3aa: ASRGPSSNQPQH; d_gene: NA; v_gene: TRBV2; abundance: NA; j_gene: TRBJ1-5
CDR3aa: ASGATRTGELF; d_gene: TRBD2; v_gene: TRBV7-7; abundance: once; j_gene: TRBJ2-2
CDR3aa: ASSLRLGSASYNEQF; d_gene: NA; v_gene: TRBV9; abundance: NA; j_gene: TRBJ2-1